Presented here are 13 T cell receptor beta chains from one specimen sequenced in a study of T cell responses to AZD1222 COVID-19 vaccine (dated by TCRdb to the early 2020s). Receptors were amplified or captured by the immunoSEQ multiplex PCR assay. TCRdb took over this immuneACCESS table, retaining in-frame rearrangements with V and J assigned. Such tables are incomplete; in checked studies, under half of the missing clones stem from an unresolved V gene, and the remainder is unexplained. Here the sample has 130,000 to 150,000 clones; 90% to 95% occur a single time. More than 1.2% of the sample is in the top ten clones. The intended sense of this specimen's time point label: baseline before first vaccination. The source was peripheral blood, collected on day 0 of AZD1222 vaccination. These receptors were taken from an adult in good health.

This clone was counted once. The rearrangement links TRBV15 to TRBJ2-1; D unresolved. Germline loops: CDR1 LNHNV, CDR2 YYDKDF (reference sequence). This CDR3 is 12 amino acids long. V dropped 0 bases and J dropped 10 bases, with 7 bases sitting between them. CDR3 sequence (DNA): TGTGCCACCAGCAGAGATGTGGGGGAGCAGTTCTTC. Translating it yields CATSRDVGEQFF.

The V call is TRBV6-2 or TRBV6-3, the J call TRBJ2-2, with D hard to call. Germline V gene sequence: CDR1 MNHEY, CDR2 SVGEGT. The CDR3 has 10 amino acids. Trimming left V 6 bases short and J 8 bases short, with 4 bases between. The CDR3 is CASSRGELFF. DNA for the CDR3: TGTGCCAGCAGCCGGGGGGAGCTGTTTTTT.

This chain joins TRBV6-6 and TRBJ1-2, with 7 bases that match TRBD1. The CDR3 has 14 amino acids. Germline-derived CDR1 and CDR2 are MNHNY and SVGAGI (reference sequence). V lost 5 bases to trimming and J lost 1 base; unmatched junction nucleotides: 4. CDR3 region: CASSTGASNYGYTF. The CDR3 DNA reads as TGTGCCAGCAGTACAGGGGCTAGTAACTATGGCTACACCTTC.

The chain carries TRBV7-3 and TRBJ2-3; D may be TRBD2 (5 bases). Germline CDR1 reads SGHTA; CDR2 reads FQGTGA. The germline V and J ends were trimmed by 1 base and 5 bases, with 7 bases remaining between them. The CDR3 extends over 13 amino acids. CDR3 in amino acids: CASSLNEGDTQYF. CDR3 sequence (DNA): TGTGCCAGCAGCTTAAACGAGGGAGATACGCAGTATTTT.

The V gene is TRBV27, the J gene TRBJ2-7, with D possibly being TRBD2 (7 bases). Germline assignment: CDR1 MNHEY and CDR2 SMNVEV (reference sequence). This CDR3 is 15 amino acids long. V was shortened by 5 bases and J by 4 bases, with 18 bases between the two germline ends. The CDR3 nucleotides are TGTGCCAGCAGTCCCCCGGCAGGGAGGGGGTACGAGCAGTACTTC. It specifies CASSPPAGRGYEQYF.

The chain joins TRBV6-5 to TRBJ2-7; D possibly uses TRBD1 or TRBD2 (5 bases each). The CDR3 is made up of 12 amino acids. V was pared by 7 bases and J by 5 bases, with 12 bases between. CDR1 is MNHEY, CDR2 SVGAGI, per germline. CDR3 DNA: TGTGCCAGCACCCTGAGAGGGGACGAGCAGTACTTC. Translating it yields CASTLRGDEQYF.

The V and J genes are TRBV3-1 (or the pseudogene TRBV3-2) and TRBJ2-5; 8 positions agree with TRBD2. Germline lookup yields CDR1 LGHDT and CDR2 YNNKEL (reference sequence). The CDR3 has 13 residues. Germline trimming cut 3 bases from V and 4 bases from J; bases unmatched to any gene: 1. CDR3 DNA sequence: TGTGCCAGCAGCCACCGGGGGGGAGAGACCCAGTACTTC. It encodes CASSHRGGETQYF.

The chain combines TRBV9 with TRBJ1-2; 9 bases match TRBD1. The CDR3 loop spans 12 amino acids. Germline CDR1 and CDR2: SGDLS and YYNGEE. The J segment lost 12 bases and the V segment lost 4 bases, leaving 7 bases of the junction unmatched. The CDR3 is CASSPRTGADTF. The DNA of the CDR3 is TGTGCCAGCAGCCCCCGGACAGGGGCGGACACCTTC.

Worth noting for this clone: The sample carries other DNA sequences with the same CDR3. The chain employs TRBV7-2 and TRBJ1-5, with D unclear. Trimming pared 1 base from V and 1 base from J, leaving 5 bases between. This CDR3 has 14 residues. Per germline, CDR1 SGHTA and CDR2 FQGNSA. CDR3 protein: CASSLELSNQPQHF. Here the CDR3 DNA reads TGTGCCAGCAGCTTAGAGTTAAGCAATCAGCCCCAGCATTTT. The whole variable domain, filled in from reference TRBV7-2 and TRBJ1-5, reads GAGVSQSPSNKVTEKGKDVELRCDPISGHTALYWYRQSLGQGLEFLIYFQGNSAPDKSGLPSDRFSAERTGGSVSTLTIQRTQQEDSAVYLCASSLELSNQPQHFGDGTRLSIL.

The V gene is TRBV25-1, the J gene TRBJ1-5; possibly TRBD1 for D (6 bases). CDR3 length: 13 residues. In germline, CDR1 is MGHDK, CDR2 SYGVNS. The germline V and J ends were trimmed by 6 bases and 5 bases, with 11 bases remaining between them. The CDR3 DNA reads as TGTGCCAGCAGACAGGGTATGCATCAGCCCCAGCATTTT. Its protein is CASRQGMHQPQHF.

The V gene is TRBV5-1, the J gene TRBJ1-1; D possibly corresponds to TRBD1 (6 bases). In germline, CDR1 is SGHRS, CDR2 YFSETQ. The CDR3 contains 13 residues. V lost 4 bases and J 4 bases, leaving 11 bases between the germline ends. The CDR3 spells CASSGQGITEAFF. The CDR3 coding sequence is TGCGCCAGCAGCGGCCAGGGGATCACTGAAGCTTTCTTT.

The chain uses TRBV30 and TRBJ2-7; 10 bases map to TRBD1. There are 15 residues in the CDR3. Per the germline V gene, CDR1 is GTSNPN and CDR2 is SVGIG (reference sequence). J gave up 2 bases and V 3 bases, and 7 bases lay outside the gene matches. CDR3 sequence (DNA): TGTGCCTGGAGAGCAGCGGGACAGGGGACCTACGAGCAGTACTTC. Translated: CAWRAAGQGTYEQYF.

The chain has TRBV5-1 and TRBJ1-3, with D perhaps matching TRBD1 (6 bases). The CDR3 loop spans 14 amino acids. Between the trimmed V and J ends, which lost 2 bases and 3 bases, there was a span of 9 bases. CDR1 SGHRS and CDR2 YFSETQ come from the germline V gene. CDR3 nucleotide sequence: TGCGCCAGCAGCTTAGGGGGGAATGGAAACACCATATATTTT. This gives the protein CASSLGGNGNTIYF.